This passage covers 3 T cell receptor beta chains from one sample sequenced in a study of CD8 T cells in ankylosing spondylitis (dated by TCRdb to about 2017). Library preparation was by 5' RACE. TCRdb lists the instrument as Illumina HiSeq 2500. The public reads were reanalyzed by TCRdb: fastp trimming at Q25, MiXCR alignment, in-frame beta chains only. Rows with a matching CDR3 protein are joined into one entry that keeps the most common DNA and genes. This sample gives about 250,000 distinct CDR3 sequences in total; roughly 8.2% of them show up just once. Clones ranked in the top ten supply approximately 4.8% of the sample. The material sequenced was blood, either unsorted or a sorted T cell fraction (not recorded which). Receptors originate from a female donor with ankylosing spondylitis or in good health (not recorded which).

V and J are TRBV7-8 and TRBJ2-1; D is possibly TRBD2 (5 bases). Between the trimmed V and J ends, which lost 2 bases and 1 base, there was a span of 9 bases. The V gene's germline CDR1 is SGHVS and CDR2 FQNEAQ. The CDR3 is 15 residues long. The CDR3 reads CASSLSEGSYNEQFF. In nucleotides, the CDR3 is TGTGCCAGCAGCTTATCCGAGGGTTCCTACAATGAGCAGTTCTTC.

This clonotype occurred many times. V usage is TRBV5-6 and J usage is TRBJ1-4; 7 positions match TRBD1. V lost 4 bases, J lost 1 base, and 10 bases stayed unmatched. The CDR3 spans 17 residues. The germline V gene has CDR1 SGHDT and CDR2 YYEEEE. CDR3 residues: CASSRPGQLGTNEKLFF. CDR3 nucleotide sequence: TGTGCCAGCAGCCGACCGGGACAGCTCGGAACTAATGAAAAACTGTTTTTT.

This clonotype has at least ten counts. The rearrangement joins TRBV6-5 to TRBJ2-2; the D gene could be TRBD1 or TRBD2 (6 bases each). Trimming cost V 0 bases and J 13 bases, with 12 bases left between them. The CDR3 is made up of 13 amino acids. From germline, CDR1 is MNHEY and CDR2 SVGAGI. The CDR3 loop reads CASSYSKGGSLFF. The CDR3 DNA reads TGTGCCAGCAGTTACTCGAAAGGGGGGTCGCTGTTTTTT.